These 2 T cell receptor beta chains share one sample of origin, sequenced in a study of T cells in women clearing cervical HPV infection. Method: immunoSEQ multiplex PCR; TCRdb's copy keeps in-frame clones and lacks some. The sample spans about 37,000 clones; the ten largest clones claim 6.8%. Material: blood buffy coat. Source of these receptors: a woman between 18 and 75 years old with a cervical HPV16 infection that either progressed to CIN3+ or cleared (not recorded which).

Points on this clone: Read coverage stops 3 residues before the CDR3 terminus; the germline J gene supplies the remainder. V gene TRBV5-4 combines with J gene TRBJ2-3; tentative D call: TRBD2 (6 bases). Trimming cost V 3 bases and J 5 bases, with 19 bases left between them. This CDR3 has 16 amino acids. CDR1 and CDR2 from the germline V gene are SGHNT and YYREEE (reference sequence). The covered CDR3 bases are TGTGCCAGCAGCTCTTTTAGCGGAGTAGGTGGAGATACG. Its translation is CASSSFSGVGGDT. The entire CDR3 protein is CASSSFSGVGGDTQYF.

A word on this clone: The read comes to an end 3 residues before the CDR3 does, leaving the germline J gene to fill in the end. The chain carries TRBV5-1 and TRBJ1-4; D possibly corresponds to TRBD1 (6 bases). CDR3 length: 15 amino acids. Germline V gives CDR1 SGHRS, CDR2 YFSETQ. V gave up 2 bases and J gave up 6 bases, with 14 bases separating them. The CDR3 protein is CASSFGTDRDEKLFF. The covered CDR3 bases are TGCGCCAGCAGCTTCGGTACGGACAGAGATGAAAAA.